This TCR beta chain was observed in a study of memory CD4+ T cells and cytomegalovirus serostatus. The sort gate was single viable CD3+CD4+CD8-CD45RO+ cells for memory CD4+ T cells. Serum IgG to CMV pp150, pp28, p38 and p52 defined serostatus. The V end was cut by 4 bases, the J end by 4 bases, with 18 bases between. CDR1 and CDR2 from the germline V gene are SGHRS and YFSETQ. CDR3 length: 15 amino acids. Profiled with immunoSEQ multiplex PCR; TCRdb holds only in-frame clones, not every one. The repertoire holds around 50,000 clones, with around 76% as singletons. The TCR comes from an adult in good health and CMV-seropositive. The gene calls are TRBV5-1 and TRBJ2-7, with D tentatively TRBD1 (5 bases). The sample taken for sequencing was memory CD4+ T cells from blood. CDR3 bases: TGCGCCAGCAGCCCTGGGGCCCCCAGGGAATACGAGCAGTACTTC. This translates into CASSPGAPREYEQYF. Using reference TRBV5-1 and TRBJ2-7 for the parts outside the CDR3, the full variable domain is KAGVTQTPRYLIKTRGQQVTLSCSPISGHRSVSWYQQTPGQGLQFLFEYFSETQRNKGNFPGRFSGRQFSNSRSEMNVSTLELGDSALYLCASSPGAPREYEQYFGPGTRLTVT.